The 8 T cell receptor beta chains below were found in one sample sequenced in a study of T cell responses to AZD1222 COVID-19 vaccine. Method: immunoSEQ multiplex PCR; TCRdb's copy keeps in-frame clones and lacks some. The sample carries fewer than 130,000 clones, roughly 92% recorded once. The material was peripheral blood, obtained 28 days after the second AZD1222 dose. Source of these receptors: an adult who received the AZD1222 COVID-19 vaccine.

This clone was counted once. The CDR3, as DNA: TGTGCCAGCAGCTTAGTCAACAGGGGTGTGGGACCCTACACCTTC. Protein: CASSLVNRGVGPYTF. The J gene is TRBJ1-2, the V gene TRBV7-9; 7 nucleotides agree with TRBD1. Germline V lookup: CDR1 SEHNR, CDR2 FQNEAQ (reference sequence). J was trimmed by 10 bases and V by 1 base; bases with no gene match: 12. The CDR3 sequence is 15 residues long. Filled out from reference TRBV7-9 and TRBJ1-2, the complete variable domain reads DTGVSQNPRHKITKRGQNVTFRCDPISEHNRLYWYRQTLGQGPEFLTYFQNEAQLEKSRLLSDRFSAERPKGSFSTLEIQRTEQGDSAMYLCASSLVNRGVGPYTFGSGTRLTVV.

This chain connects TRBV12-3 or TRBV12-4 to TRBJ1-1, with D hard to call. The CDR3 runs to 13 residues. Trimming cost V 5 bases and J 0 bases, with 7 bases left between them. CDR3 sequence reads: CASSQRVNTEAFF. The CDR3 DNA sequence: TGTGCCAGCAGTCAAAGGGTGAACACTGAAGCTTTCTTT.

The rearrangement joins TRBV28 to TRBJ2-7; no definite D call. CDR3 length: 13 residues. The ends were cut back, 3 bases at V and 6 bases at J, with 12 bases in the middle. Germline CDR1 reads MDHEN; CDR2 reads SYDVKM. CDR3 sequence: CASSLAGNSEQYF. In DNA form, the CDR3 reads TGTGCCAGCAGTTTGGCAGGAAACAGCGAGCAGTACTTC. Filled out from reference TRBV28 and TRBJ2-7, the complete variable domain reads DVKVTQSSRYLVKRTGEKVFLECVQDMDHENMFWYRQDPGLGLRLIYFSYDVKMKEKGDIPEGYSVSREKKERFSLILESASTNQTSMYLCASSLAGNSEQYFGPGTRLTVT.

This clone is a singleton in its sample. The chain combines TRBV7-9 with TRBJ1-1; the D gene is possibly TRBD1 (6 bases). V lost 5 bases and J lost 4, with 11 bases in between. CDR3 size: 13 residues. The germline V gene has CDR1 SEHNR and CDR2 FQNEAQ (reference sequence). CDR3 in amino acids: CASSREGGTEAFF. CDR3 coding DNA: TGTGCCAGCAGCAGAGAGGGGGGCACTGAAGCTTTCTTT.

The chain combines TRBV5-1 with TRBJ1-2, with D maybe TRBD1 (6 bases). CDR3 length: 14 amino acids. Trimming left V 2 bases short and J 6 bases short, with 14 bases between. CDR1 is SGHRS, CDR2 YFSETQ, per germline. The CDR3 DNA reads as TGCGCCAGCAGCTTAGCAGGGGCTATCGATGGCTACACCTTC. Translation: CASSLAGAIDGYTF.

The chain is built from TRBV19 and TRBJ2-3, with D perhaps TRBD2 (5 bases). The V end lost 5 bases, the J end lost 4 bases, and 13 bases lay between the germline ends. This CDR3 contains 14 residues. Germline CDR1 reads LNHDA; CDR2 reads SQIVND (reference sequence). The chain's CDR3 is CASSASINSDTQYF. The CDR3 bases are TGTGCCAGTAGTGCTAGCATTAATTCAGATACGCAGTATTTT.

The V gene is TRBV7-2, the J gene TRBJ1-1, with 8 positions matching TRBD1. This CDR3 comprises 15 residues. Looked up from germline, CDR1 is SGHTA and CDR2 is FQGNSA. Trimming at V came to 5 bases and at J to 5 bases, leaving 10 bases not matched to a gene. Here the CDR3 DNA reads TGTGCCAGCAGCGCCCGACAGGGGATGGGGACTGAAGCTTTCTTT. Amino acid sequence: CASSARQGMGTEAFF.

This clone was counted once. The J gene is TRBJ2-5, the V gene TRBV7-9; TRBD2 aligns across 8 bases. The V gene's germline CDR1 is SEHNR and CDR2 FQNEAQ (reference sequence). V lost 4 bases to trimming and J lost 4 bases; unmatched junction nucleotides: 2. The CDR3 is made up of 13 amino acids. CDR3 DNA: TGTGCCAGCAGCTATAGCGGGGCAGAGACCCAGTACTTC. This codes for CASSYSGAETQYF.